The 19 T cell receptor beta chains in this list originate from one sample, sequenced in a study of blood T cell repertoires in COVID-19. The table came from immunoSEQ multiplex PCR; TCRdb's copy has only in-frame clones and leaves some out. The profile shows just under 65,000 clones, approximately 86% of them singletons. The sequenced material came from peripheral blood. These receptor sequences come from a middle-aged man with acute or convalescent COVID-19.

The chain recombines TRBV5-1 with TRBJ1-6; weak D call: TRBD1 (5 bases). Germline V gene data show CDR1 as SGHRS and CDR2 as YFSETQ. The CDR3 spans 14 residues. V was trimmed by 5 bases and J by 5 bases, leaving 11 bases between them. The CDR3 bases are TGCGCCAGCAGTATAAAAGGGGATAATTCACCCCTCCACTTT. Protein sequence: CASSIKGDNSPLHF.

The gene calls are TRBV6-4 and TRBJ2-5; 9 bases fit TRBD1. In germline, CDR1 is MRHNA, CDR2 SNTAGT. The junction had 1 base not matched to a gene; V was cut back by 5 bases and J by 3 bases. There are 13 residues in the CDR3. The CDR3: CASSRTGEETQYF. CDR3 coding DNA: TGTGCCAGCAGTCGGACAGGGGAAGAGACCCAGTACTTC.

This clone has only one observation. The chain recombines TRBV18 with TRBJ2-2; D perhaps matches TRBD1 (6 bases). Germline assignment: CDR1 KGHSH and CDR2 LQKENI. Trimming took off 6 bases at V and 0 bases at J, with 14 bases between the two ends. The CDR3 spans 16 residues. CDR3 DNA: TGTGCCAGCTCGTATCGACGGACAGCGAACACCGGGGAGCTGTTTTTT. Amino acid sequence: CASSYRRTANTGELFF.

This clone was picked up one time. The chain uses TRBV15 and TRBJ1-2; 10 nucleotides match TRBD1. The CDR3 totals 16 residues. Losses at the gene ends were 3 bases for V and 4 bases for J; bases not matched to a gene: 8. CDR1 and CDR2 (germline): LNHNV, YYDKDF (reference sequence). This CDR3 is CATSSFGTGEGYGYTF. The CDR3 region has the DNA TGTGCCACCAGCAGCTTCGGGACAGGGGAGGGCTATGGCTACACCTTC. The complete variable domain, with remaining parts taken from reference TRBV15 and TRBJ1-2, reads DAMVIQNPRYQVTQFGKPVTLSCSQTLNHNVMYWYQQKSSQAPKLLFHYYDKDFNNEADTPDNFQSRRPNTSFCFLDIRSPGLGDTAMYLCATSSFGTGEGYGYTFGSGTRLTVV.

In DNA form, the CDR3 reads TGTGCCAGTACTCAAGGGCTGGACAGCTATAGCAATCAGCCCCAGCATTTT. Protein sequence: CASTQGLDSYSNQPQHF. V is TRBV19 and J is TRBJ1-5; D might be TRBD1 (6 bases). The CDR3 sequence is 17 residues long. Trimming took 7 bases from V and 0 from J, leaving 19 bases between them. Germline V gene lookup returns CDR1 LNHDA and CDR2 SQIVND (reference sequence).

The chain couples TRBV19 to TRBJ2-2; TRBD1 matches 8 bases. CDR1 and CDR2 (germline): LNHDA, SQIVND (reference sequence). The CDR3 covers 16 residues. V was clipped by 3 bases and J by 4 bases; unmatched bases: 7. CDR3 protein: CASSMRQGLGTGELFF. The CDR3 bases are TGTGCCAGTAGTATGAGACAGGGGTTGGGCACCGGGGAGCTGTTTTTT.

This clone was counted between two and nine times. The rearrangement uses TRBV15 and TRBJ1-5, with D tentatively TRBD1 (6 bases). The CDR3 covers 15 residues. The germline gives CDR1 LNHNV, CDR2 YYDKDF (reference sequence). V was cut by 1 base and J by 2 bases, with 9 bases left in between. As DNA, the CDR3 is TGTGCCACCAGCAGAGTTAAGGGGGGCAATCAGCCCCAGCATTTT. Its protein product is CATSRVKGGNQPQHF. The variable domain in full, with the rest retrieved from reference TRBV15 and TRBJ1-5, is DAMVIQNPRYQVTQFGKPVTLSCSQTLNHNVMYWYQQKSSQAPKLLFHYYDKDFNNEADTPDNFQSRRPNTSFCFLDIRSPGLGDTAMYLCATSRVKGGNQPQHFGDGTRLSIL.

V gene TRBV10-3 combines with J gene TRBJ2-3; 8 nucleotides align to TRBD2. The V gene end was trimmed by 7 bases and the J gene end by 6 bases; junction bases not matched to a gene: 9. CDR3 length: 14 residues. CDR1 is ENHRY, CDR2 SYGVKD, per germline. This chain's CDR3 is CAIKAAGGGDTQYF. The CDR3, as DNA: TGTGCCATCAAGGCTGCGGGGGGCGGGGATACGCAGTATTTT.

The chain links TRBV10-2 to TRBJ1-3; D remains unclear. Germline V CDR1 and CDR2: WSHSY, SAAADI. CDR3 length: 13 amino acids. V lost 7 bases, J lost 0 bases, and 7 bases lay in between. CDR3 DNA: TGCGCCAGCAAGAGGGACTCTGGAAACACCATATATTTT. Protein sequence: CASKRDSGNTIYF.

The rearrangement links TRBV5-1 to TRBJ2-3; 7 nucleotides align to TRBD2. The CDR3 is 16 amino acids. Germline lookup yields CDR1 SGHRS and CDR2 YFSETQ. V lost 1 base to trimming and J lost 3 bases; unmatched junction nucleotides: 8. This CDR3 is CASSLSGGMGTDTQYF. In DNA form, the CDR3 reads TGCGCCAGCAGCTTGTCCGGGGGGATGGGGACAGATACGCAGTATTTT. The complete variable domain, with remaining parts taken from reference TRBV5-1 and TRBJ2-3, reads KAGVTQTPRYLIKTRGQQVTLSCSPISGHRSVSWYQQTPGQGLQFLFEYFSETQRNKGNFPGRFSGRQFSNSRSEMNVSTLELGDSALYLCASSLSGGMGTDTQYFGPGTRLTVL.

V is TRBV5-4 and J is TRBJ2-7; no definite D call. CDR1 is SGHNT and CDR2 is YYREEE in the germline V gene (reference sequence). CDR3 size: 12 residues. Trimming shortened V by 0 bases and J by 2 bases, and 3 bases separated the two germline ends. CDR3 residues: CASSLGAYEQYF. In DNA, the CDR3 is TGTGCCAGCAGCTTGGGCGCCTACGAGCAGTACTTC.

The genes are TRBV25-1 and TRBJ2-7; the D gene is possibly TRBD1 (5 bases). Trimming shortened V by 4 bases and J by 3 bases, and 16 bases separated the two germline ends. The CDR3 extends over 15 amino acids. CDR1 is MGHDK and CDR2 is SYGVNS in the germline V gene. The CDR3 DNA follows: TGTGCCAGCAGTGTGGGCCAGGGTTTGGTCTACGAGCAGTACTTC. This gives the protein CASSVGQGLVYEQYF.

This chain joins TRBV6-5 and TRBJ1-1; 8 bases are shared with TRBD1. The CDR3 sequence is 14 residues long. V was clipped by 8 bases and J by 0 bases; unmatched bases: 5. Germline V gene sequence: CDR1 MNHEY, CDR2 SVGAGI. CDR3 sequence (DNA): TGTGCCAGCGACAGGGGACCCCTGAACACTGAAGCTTTCTTT. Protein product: CASDRGPLNTEAFF.

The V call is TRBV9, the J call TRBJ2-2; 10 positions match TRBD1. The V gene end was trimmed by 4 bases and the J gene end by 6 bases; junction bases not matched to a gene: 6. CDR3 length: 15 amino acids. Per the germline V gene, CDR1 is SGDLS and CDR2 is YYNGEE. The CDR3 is CASSQTGQGSGELFF. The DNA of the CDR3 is TGTGCCAGCAGCCAGACGGGACAGGGGTCCGGGGAGCTGTTTTTT.

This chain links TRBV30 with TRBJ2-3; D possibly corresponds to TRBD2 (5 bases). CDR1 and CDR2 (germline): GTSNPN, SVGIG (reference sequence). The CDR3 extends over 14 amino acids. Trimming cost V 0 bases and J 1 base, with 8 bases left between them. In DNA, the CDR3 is TGTGCCTGGAGTGTAGGACTCGGCACAGATACGCAGTATTTT. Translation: CAWSVGLGTDTQYF.

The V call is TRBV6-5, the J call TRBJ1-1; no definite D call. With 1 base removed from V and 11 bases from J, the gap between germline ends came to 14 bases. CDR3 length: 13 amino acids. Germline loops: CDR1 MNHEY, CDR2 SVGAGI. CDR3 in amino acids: CASSYFSGEGAFF. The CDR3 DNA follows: TGTGCCAGCAGTTACTTCTCAGGTGAAGGCGCTTTCTTT.

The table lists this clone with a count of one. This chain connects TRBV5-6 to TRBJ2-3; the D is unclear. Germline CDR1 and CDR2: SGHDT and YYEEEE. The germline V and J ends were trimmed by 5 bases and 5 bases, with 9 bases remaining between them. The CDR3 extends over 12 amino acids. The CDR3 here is CASSGGQDTQYF. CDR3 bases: TGTGCCAGCAGTGGTGGGCAAGATACGCAGTATTTT.

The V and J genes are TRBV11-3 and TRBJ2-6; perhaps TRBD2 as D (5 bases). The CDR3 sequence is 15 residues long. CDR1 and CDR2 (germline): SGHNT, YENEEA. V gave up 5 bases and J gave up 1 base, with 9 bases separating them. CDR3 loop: CASSITGSGANVLTF. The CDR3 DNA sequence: TGTGCCAGCAGCATCACGGGGTCTGGGGCCAACGTCCTGACTTTC.

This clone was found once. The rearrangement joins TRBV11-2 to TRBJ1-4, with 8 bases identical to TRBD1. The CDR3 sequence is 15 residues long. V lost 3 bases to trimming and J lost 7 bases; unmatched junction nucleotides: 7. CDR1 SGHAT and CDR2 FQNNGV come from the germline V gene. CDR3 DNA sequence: TGTGCCAGCAGCTTTTCCGGGACAGGTTTTGAAAAACTGTTTTTT. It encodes CASSFSGTGFEKLFF.